These 25 T cell receptor beta chains were all obtained from the same sample, sequenced in a study of breast tumors, draining lymph nodes, adjacent tissues. In TCRdb, the multiplex PCR reads were re-called with MiXCR into one record per CDR3 protein. This sample has 200,000 to 250,000 distinct CDR3 sequences, with roughly 32% found just once. Samples came from axillary lymph nodes draining the breast cancer. Sequencing was performed on axillary lymph node tissue. The receptors derive from a female donor with breast cancer. Some clones in this sample may be carry-over from other donors' samples.

The sample holds a few counts of this clonotype. The CDR3 region is CASSQDLPGQSLVPQTGELFF. CDR3 bases: TGCGCCAGCAGCCAAGATCTCCCCGGACAGTCACTAGTCCCACAAACCGGGGAGCTGTTTTTT. V usage is TRBV4-3 and J usage is TRBJ2-2; TRBD1 might be the D (6 bases). Germline CDR1 reads LGHNA; CDR2 reads YSLEER. The CDR3 is 21 residues long. V was trimmed by 0 bases and J by 5 bases, leaving 28 bases between them.

The J gene is TRBJ2-3, the V gene TRBV7-2; D unresolved. The V gene lost 0 bases and the J gene lost 2 bases, with 9 bases spanning the gap. Looked up from germline, CDR1 is SGHTA and CDR2 is FQGNSA. This CDR3 comprises 15 residues. CDR3 amino acids: CASSLALGTTDTQYF. The DNA for the CDR3 is TGTGCCAGCAGCTTAGCTCTCGGAACCACAGATACGCAGTATTTT.

J is TRBJ1-2 and V is TRBV19, with 8 bases lining up with TRBD1. Trimming cost V 4 bases and J 0 bases; bases outside gene matches: 10. CDR1 and CDR2 from the germline V gene are LNHDA and SQIVND (reference sequence). This CDR3 is 17 amino acids long. CDR3 in DNA: TGTGCCAGTAGTAGAGGACAGGGTCGGATTGCTAACTATGGCTACACCTTC. This translates into CASSRGQGRIANYGYTF.

This clonotype was detected a few times. This may be a read error, as it is one base from a much larger clone. V usage is TRBV12-3 or TRBV12-4 and J usage is TRBJ2-1; TRBD2 might be the D (5 bases). The CDR3 loop spans 15 amino acids. Trimming pared 3 bases from V and 5 bases from J, leaving 14 bases between. CDR3 amino acids: CASSFEVGRNNEQFF. In nucleotides, the CDR3 is TGTGCCAGCAGTTTCGAAGTAGGGAGAAACAATGAGCAGTTCTTC.

This chain joins TRBV28 and TRBJ1-1; D gene uncertain. V lost 3 bases and J 1 base, leaving 15 bases between the germline ends. The CDR3 runs to 16 residues. Germline CDR1 and CDR2: MDHEN and SYDVKM. In nucleotides, the CDR3 is TGTGCCAGCAGTTTGACGTCGCGAGTGAGGAACACTGAAGCTTTCTTT. Its translation is CASSLTSRVRNTEAFF.

This clonotype was observed many times. Here the CDR3 reads CAISPTPRTGANTGELFF. The CDR3, as DNA: TGTGCCATCAGTCCCACCCCCCGGACAGGGGCGAACACCGGGGAGCTGTTTTTT. The chain is built from TRBV10-3 and TRBJ2-2; 9 bases match TRBD1. With V trimmed by 5 bases and J by 0 bases, 10 bases remained unmatched. The germline gives CDR1 ENHRY, CDR2 SYGVKD. This CDR3 is 18 amino acids long.

This clonotype was observed many times. The V gene is TRBV30, the J gene TRBJ1-2; TRBD1 agrees at 7 bases. With V trimmed by 2 bases and J by 8 bases, 11 bases remained unmatched. The CDR3 totals 14 residues. Per the germline V gene, CDR1 is GTSNPN and CDR2 is SVGIG (reference sequence). The CDR3 region has the DNA TGTGCCTGGAGTTCCTCCCAGACAGGGAGCGGCTACACCTTC. Its translation: CAWSSSQTGSGYTF.

The chain employs TRBV3-1 and TRBJ2-2, with TRBD2 identical over 7 bases. Germline CDR1 is LGHDT and CDR2 is YNNKEL (reference sequence). V was clipped by 6 bases and J by 7 bases; unmatched bases: 11. The CDR3 length is 15 residues. This chain's CDR3 is CASRRLAAINGELFF. The CDR3 nucleotides read TGTGCCAGCAGACGCCTAGCGGCTATTAACGGGGAGCTGTTTTTT. Full variable domain (missing parts from reference TRBV3-1 and TRBJ2-2): DTAVSQTPKYLVTQMGNDKSIKCEQNLGHDTMYWYKQDSKKFLKIMFSYNNKELIINETVPNRFSPKSPDKAHLNLHINSLELGDSAVYFCASRRLAAINGELFFGEGSRLTVL.

Comments on this clonotype: It may be a read error: a sequence one base away is much more abundant. This chain joins TRBV20-1 and TRBJ2-7, with D possibly being TRBD2 (6 bases). Germline loops: CDR1 DFQATT, CDR2 SNEGSKA (reference sequence). The CDR3 has 13 amino acids. V was cut by 3 bases and J by 9 bases, with 18 bases left in between. The CDR3 DNA follows: TGCAGTGCTAGGTGGGGAGGCATCCACGCGCAGTACTTC. Its protein is CSARWGGIHAQYF.

The chain has TRBV29-1 and TRBJ2-3, with TRBD2 matching 12 bases. Germline lookup yields CDR1 SQVTM and CDR2 ANQGSEA. This CDR3 region has 14 residues. V lost 8 bases, J lost 5 bases, and 8 bases stayed unmatched. CDR3 sequence (DNA): TGCAGCTCTAGGACTAGCGGGATTGGAGATACGCAGTATTTT. This encodes CSSRTSGIGDTQYF.

The chain joins TRBV7-8 to TRBJ2-7, with D uncertain. Germline CDR1 and CDR2: SGHVS and FQNEAQ. This CDR3 has 17 residues. Trimming stripped 5 bases from V and 4 bases from J, with 24 bases between. The CDR3 reads CASSARPPRDGLYEQYF. The CDR3 coding sequence is TGTGCCAGCAGCGCCCGCCCCCCTAGAGACGGCTTGTACGAGCAGTACTTC.

This clonotype has ten or more counts. This sequence joins TRBV5-6 and TRBJ1-5, with 7 bases lining up with TRBD1. J was trimmed by 6 bases and V by 3 bases; bases with no gene match: 18. The length of the CDR3 is 18 residues. Germline V gene data show CDR1 as SGHDT and CDR2 as YYEEEE. The CDR3 DNA sequence: TGTGCCAGCAGCTCCGGTACAGGGGCTGTTTTAAGAAGTCAGCCCCAGCATTTT. It codes for CASSSGTGAVLRSQPQHF.

Details on this clonotype: Relative to the germline gene, one junction end is altered; a read error may explain this. The V gene is TRBV6-2 or TRBV6-3, the J gene TRBJ2-3, with D hard to call. CDR1 is MNHEY, CDR2 SVGEGT, per germline. This CDR3 spans 14 amino acids. This chain's CDR3 is CASSHSGTTDTQYF. Here the CDR3 DNA reads TGTGCCAGCAGTCACTCGGGTACCACAGATACGCAGTATTTT.

This clonotype was counted many times. The chain recombines TRBV18 with TRBJ1-2; D unclear. CDR3 length equals 14 residues. Per the germline V gene, CDR1 is KGHSH and CDR2 is LQKENI. The V gene lost 4 bases and the J gene lost 6 bases, with 15 bases spanning the gap. CDR3 nucleotides: TGTGCCAGCTCACGAGTTGTAGACACGGATGGCTACACCTTC. Translation: CASSRVVDTDGYTF. Based on the CDR3 plus reference TRBV18 and TRBJ1-2, the full variable domain is NAGVMQNPRHLVRRRGQEARLRCSPMKGHSHVYWYRQLPEEGLKFMVYLQKENIIDESGMPKERFSAEFPKEGPSILRIQQVVRGDSAAYFCASSRVVDTDGYTFGSGTRLTVV.

There are many counts of this clonotype. The chain uses TRBV20-1 and TRBJ1-2; D ambiguous. This CDR3 region has 10 residues. The germline V gene encodes CDR1 DFQATT and CDR2 SNEGSKA (reference sequence). V lost 3 bases, J lost 4 bases, and 3 bases lay in between. DNA for the CDR3: TGCAGTGCTAGCCTCTATGGCTACACCTTC. Translation: CSASLYGYTF.

Ten or more counts support this clonotype. V usage is TRBV20-1 and J usage is TRBJ1-5; 7 bases align to TRBD1. This CDR3 has 15 amino acids. The trim removed 0 bases at V and 1 base at J, leaving 3 bases unmatched. Germline CDR1 and CDR2: DFQATT and SNEGSKA (reference sequence). The CDR3 region is CSARDGTASNQPQHF. CDR3 DNA: TGCAGTGCTAGAGATGGGACAGCAAGCAATCAGCCCCAGCATTTT.

This clonotype was recorded a few times. The chain carries TRBV6-6 and TRBJ2-5; D unresolved. Germline loops: CDR1 MNHNY, CDR2 SVGAGI (reference sequence). This CDR3 spans 11 amino acids. Trimming pared 6 bases from V and 5 bases from J, leaving 7 bases between. The CDR3 DNA sequence: TGTGCCAGCAGACAAAGGGAGACCCAGTACTTC. This translates into CASRQRETQYF.

Regarding this clonotype: It is likely a read error, because the conserved phenylalanine at the end of the CDR3 is missing. This rearrangement joins TRBV19 to TRBJ2-7; 7 bases are a match to TRBD1. Germline V gene data show CDR1 as LNHDA and CDR2 as SQIVND (reference sequence). The CDR3 runs to 16 residues. The CDR3 sequence: CAGSIRRTGIIYEQYS. The CDR3 bases are TGTGCCGGTAGTATACGCAGGACAGGAATAATCTACGAGCAGTACTCC.

Many counts were recorded for this clonotype. The chain is built from TRBV12-5 and TRBJ1-5; 7 nucleotides align to TRBD1. The CDR3 loop spans 15 amino acids. The germline V gene encodes CDR1 LGHNT and CDR2 FRNRAP. Trimming at V came to 2 bases and at J to 1 base, leaving 2 bases not matched to a gene. DNA of the CDR3: TGTGCTAGTGGTTTGTCAGGGGGGAGCAATCAGCCCCAGCATTTT. Its translation is CASGLSGGSNQPQHF.

This clonotype was seen repeatedly, ten times or more. The CDR3 DNA reads TGTGCCAGCAGTTTCGGTAGCGGGAGGGTCCGTGAGCAGTACTTC. This sequence encodes CASSFGSGRVREQYF. This chain links TRBV28 with TRBJ2-7, with TRBD2 matching over 11 bases. Germline assignment: CDR1 MDHEN and CDR2 SYDVKM. J gave up 7 bases and V 3 bases, and 8 bases lay outside the gene matches. This CDR3 comprises 15 residues.

This clonotype occurred a few times. A much larger clone lies one base from this, so it may be a read error. This chain links TRBV6-1 with TRBJ2-6; D is ambiguous. Germline V gene data show CDR1 as MNHNS and CDR2 as SASEGT. The CDR3 has 14 amino acids. Trimming stripped 8 bases from V and 0 bases from J, with 8 bases between. The CDR3 sequence is CASVRSSGANVLTF. CDR3 nucleotides: TGTGCCAGCGTGCGTAGCTCTGGGGCCAACGTCCTGACTTTC.

This clonotype was recorded a few times. V and J are TRBV27 and TRBJ2-1; TRBD2 matches at 10 bases. Trimming at V came to 3 bases and at J to 5 bases, leaving 4 bases not matched to a gene. CDR1 and CDR2 (germline): MNHEY, SMNVEV (reference sequence). This CDR3 region has 15 residues. Written as DNA, the CDR3 is TGTGCCAGCAGTTTTACTAGCGGGACTGACAATGAGCAGTTCTTC. It specifies CASSFTSGTDNEQFF.

This clonotype has at least ten counts. The V gene is TRBV20-1, the J gene TRBJ2-5, with D maybe TRBD1 (6 bases). Trimming left V 0 bases short and J 5 bases short, with 22 bases between. Germline CDR1 and CDR2: DFQATT and SNEGSKA (reference sequence). The length of the CDR3 is 17 residues. The DNA for the CDR3 is TGCAGTGCTAGAGAAGGACGGGACACTTATTTGGAGGAGACCCAGTACTTC. Translating it yields CSAREGRDTYLEETQYF.

This clonotype was found many times. V gene TRBV2 combines with J gene TRBJ2-7, with 8 bases fitting TRBD2. V gave up 8 bases and J gave up 5 bases; unmatched junction bases: 11. This CDR3 has 14 residues. Germline V lookup: CDR1 SNHLY, CDR2 FYNNEI. CDR3 sequence: CASDMEREIHEQYF. In DNA form, the CDR3 reads TGTGCCAGCGATATGGAGCGGGAGATTCACGAGCAGTACTTC.

Worth noting for this clonotype: This may come from a read error, since a much larger clone is one base off. V usage is TRBV5-5 and J usage is TRBJ2-5; tentatively, D is TRBD2 (7 bases). The CDR3 consists of 17 residues. The germline CDR1 and CDR2 sequences are SGHKS and YYEKEE (reference sequence). Trimming pared 1 base from V and 4 bases from J, leaving 20 bases between. The CDR3 loop is CASSLRGTGGGGETQYF. CDR3 DNA sequence: TGTGCCAGCAGCTTGAGGGGTACCGGGGGAGGGGGAGAGACCCAGTACTTC.